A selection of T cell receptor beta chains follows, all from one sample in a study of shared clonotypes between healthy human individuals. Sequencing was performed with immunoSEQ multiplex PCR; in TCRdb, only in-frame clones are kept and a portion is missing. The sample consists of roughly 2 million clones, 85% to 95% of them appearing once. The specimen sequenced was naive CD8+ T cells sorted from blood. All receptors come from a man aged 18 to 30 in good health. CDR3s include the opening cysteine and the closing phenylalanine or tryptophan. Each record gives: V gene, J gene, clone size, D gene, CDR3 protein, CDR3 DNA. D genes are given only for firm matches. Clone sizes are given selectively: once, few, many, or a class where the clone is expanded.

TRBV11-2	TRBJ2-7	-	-	CASSKTGEQYF	TGTGCCAGCAGCAAGACGGGAGAGCAGTACTTC
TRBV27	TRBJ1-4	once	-	CASSFLGADEKLFF	TGTGCCAGCAGTTTCCTGGGGGCGGATGAAAAACTGTTTTTT
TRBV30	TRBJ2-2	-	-	CAWADTGHMNTGELFF	TGTGCCTGGGCAGATACGGGACATATGAACACCGGGGAGCTGTTTTTT
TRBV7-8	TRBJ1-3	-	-	CASSSDASGNTIYF	TGTGCCAGCAGCTCTGACGCGTCAGGAAACACCATATATTTT
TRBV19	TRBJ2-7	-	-	CASSIGANYEQYF	TGTGCCAGTAGTATAGGAGCTAACTACGAGCAGTACTTC
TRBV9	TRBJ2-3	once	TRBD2	CASSGTSGESDTQYF	TGTGCCAGCAGCGGGACTAGCGGGGAATCAGATACGCAGTATTTT
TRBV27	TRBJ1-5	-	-	CASSLVGGRNQPQHF	TGTGCCAGCAGTTTAGTGGGGGGCAGAAATCAGCCCCAGCATTTT
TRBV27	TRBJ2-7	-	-	CASSYSSGAVSYEQYF	TGTGCCAGCAGTTACTCGTCGGGGGCAGTATCCTACGAGCAGTACTTC
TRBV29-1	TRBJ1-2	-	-	CSVEEGTNYGYTF	TGCAGCGTTGAAGAGGGTACTAACTATGGCTACACCTTC
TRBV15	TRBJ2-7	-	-	CATSLPIAENYEQYF	TGTGCCACCAGCCTCCCCATAGCGGAGAACTACGAGCAGTACTTC
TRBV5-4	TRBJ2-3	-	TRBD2	CASGFSGGAITDTQYF	TGTGCCAGCGGATTCAGCGGGGGGGCGATCACAGATACGCAGTATTTT
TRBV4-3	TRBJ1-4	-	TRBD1	CASSRDRSASTNEKLFF	TGCGCCAGCAGCCGGGACAGAAGTGCCTCGACTAATGAAAAACTGTTTTTT
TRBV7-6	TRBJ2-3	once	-	CASSLAGGADTQYF	TGTGCCAGCAGCTTAGCGGGGGGAGCAGATACGCAGTATTTT
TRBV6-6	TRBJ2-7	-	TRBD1	CASEAGQGAYEQYF	TGTGCCAGCGAGGCCGGACAGGGGGCCTACGAGCAGTACTTC
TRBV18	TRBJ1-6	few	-	CASSPGVWDSPLHF	TGTGCCAGCTCACCGGGTGTGTGGGATTCACCCCTCCACTTT
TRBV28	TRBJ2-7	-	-	CASRATMAGRYEQYF	TGTGCCAGCAGAGCGACGATGGCAGGGCGCTACGAGCAGTACTTC
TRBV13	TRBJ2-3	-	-	CASSLVGGPRGTDTQYF	TGTGCCAGCAGCTTAGTCGGAGGACCTCGGGGCACAGATACGCAGTATTTT
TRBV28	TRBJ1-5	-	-	CASLRGARNQPQHF	TGTGCCAGTTTGCGGGGGGCCCGCAATCAGCCCCAGCATTTT
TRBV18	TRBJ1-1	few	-	CASSPTRGNTEAFF	TGTGCCAGCTCACCAACCAGGGGGAACACTGAAGCTTTCTTT
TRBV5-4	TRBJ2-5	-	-	CASSLNQETQYF	TGTGCCAGCAGCTTGAACCAAGAGACCCAGTACTTC
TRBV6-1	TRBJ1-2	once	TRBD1	CASGETGGWGYTF	TGTGCCAGCGGGGAAACAGGGGGCTGGGGCTACACCTTC
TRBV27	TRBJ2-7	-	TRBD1	CASSPAIQGASVSEQYF	TGTGCCAGCAGTCCAGCCATACAGGGGGCCTCGGTATCTGAGCAGTACTTC
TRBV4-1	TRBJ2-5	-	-	CASSQDRLLGTETQYF	TGCGCCAGCAGCCAAGATCGGCTTCTTGGTACGGAGACCCAGTACTTC
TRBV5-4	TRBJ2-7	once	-	CASTDGPTYEQYF	TGTGCCAGCACCGACGGACCAACCTACGAGCAGTACTTC
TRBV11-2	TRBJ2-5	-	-	CASSLDVALQETQYF	TGTGCCAGCAGCTTAGATGTAGCACTCCAAGAGACCCAGTACTTC
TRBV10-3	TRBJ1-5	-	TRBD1	CAISESTGTGPQHF	TGTGCCATCAGTGAGTCAACAGGGACAGGGCCCCAGCATTTT
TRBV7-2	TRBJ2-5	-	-	CASSTWTDKETQYF	TGTGCCAGCAGCACTTGGACAGATAAAGAGACCCAGTACTTC
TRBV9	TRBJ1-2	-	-	CASSEAFLSYGYTF	TGTGCCAGCAGTGAAGCGTTTCTAAGCTATGGCTACACCTTC
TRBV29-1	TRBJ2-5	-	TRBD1	CSVPYRDRTLETQYF	TGCAGCGTTCCATACCGGGACAGGACCCTTGAGACCCAGTACTTC
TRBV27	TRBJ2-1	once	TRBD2	CASSAPSGVGYNEQFF	TGTGCCAGCAGTGCCCCTAGCGGGGTGGGCTACAATGAGCAGTTCTTC
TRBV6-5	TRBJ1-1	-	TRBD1	CASSLQGIGTEAFF	TGTGCCAGCAGCTTACAGGGGATAGGCACTGAAGCTTTCTTT
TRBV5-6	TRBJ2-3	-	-	CASSLGPTDTQYF	TGTGCCAGCAGCTTGGGGCCCACAGATACGCAGTATTTT
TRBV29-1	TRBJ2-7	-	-	CSVVTPSYEQYF	TGCAGCGTTGTGACTCCTTCCTACGAGCAGTACTTC
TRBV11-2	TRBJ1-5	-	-	CASSLAPGGNQPQHF	TGTGCCAGCAGCTTAGCTCCCGGAGGCAATCAGCCCCAGCATTTT
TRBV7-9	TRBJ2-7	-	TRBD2	CASSPTSGRIKEQYF	TGTGCCAGCAGCCCCACTAGCGGGAGAATAAAAGAGCAGTACTTC
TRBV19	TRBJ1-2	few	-	CASSIDQEYYGYTF	TGTGCCAGTAGTATAGATCAGGAGTACTATGGCTACACCTTC
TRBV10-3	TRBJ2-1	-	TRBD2	CAISEGGGASYNEQFF	TGTGCCATCAGTGAAGGCGGGGGGGCCTCCTACAATGAGCAGTTCTTC
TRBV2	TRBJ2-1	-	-	CASLGSGTYNEQFF	TGTGCCAGCCTAGGGTCCGGAACCTACAATGAGCAGTTCTTC
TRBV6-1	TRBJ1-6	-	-	CASSERRQTSYNSPLHF	TGTGCCAGCAGTGAACGCCGGCAGACTTCCTATAATTCACCCCTCCACTTT
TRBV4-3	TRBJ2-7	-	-	CASSQDKWSSYEQYF	TGCGCCAGCAGCCAAGATAAGTGGAGCTCCTACGAGCAGTACTTC
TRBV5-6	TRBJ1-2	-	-	CASSLVRDRFDYGYTF	TGTGCCAGCAGCTTGGTCCGGGACCGATTTGACTATGGCTACACCTTC
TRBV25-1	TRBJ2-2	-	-	CASSEWFGGVTGELFF	TGTGCCAGCAGTGAATGGTTCGGGGGAGTCACCGGGGAGCTGTTTTTT
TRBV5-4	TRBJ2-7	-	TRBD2	CASSSGLAGYEQYF	TGTGCCAGCAGCTCGGGACTAGCGGGTTACGAGCAGTACTTC
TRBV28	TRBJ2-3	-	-	CASSLLLADTQYF	TGTGCCAGCAGTTTATTGTTGGCAGATACGCAGTATTTT
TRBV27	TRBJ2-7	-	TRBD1	CASSYSGQGRYEQYF	TGTGCCAGCAGCTACTCAGGACAGGGGAGATACGAGCAGTACTTC
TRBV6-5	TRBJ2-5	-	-	CASSNREETQYF	TGTGCCAGCAGTAACAGGGAAGAGACCCAGTACTTC